The source of this T cell receptor beta chain is a study of spatial heterogeneity in lung cancer. A unique molecular identifier was carried by every single TCR cDNA molecule. One entry per CDR3 protein, called by TCRdb with MiXCR from the 5' RACE reads. The sample includes about 86,000 distinct CDR3 sequences, over 9.5% of them seen just once. Germline lookup yields CDR1 DFQATT and CDR2 SNEGSKA (reference sequence). V lost 4 bases to trimming and J lost 4 bases, with 14 bases between them. The CDR3 length is 14 residues. As to time point: sample taken at primary tumor resection. Material for sequencing was whole RNA from tumor, nontumor lung or frozen PBMC, left unsorted.

This receptor was taken from a male donor with early-stage non-small cell lung cancer. Sequenced here: PBMCs, sampled at surgery. The genes are TRBV20-1 and TRBJ2-1, with D possibly called TRBD1 or TRBD2 (5 bases each). The DNA for the CDR3 is TGCAGTGCTAAAGGACTTGGGGGTTACAATGAGCAGTTCTTC. It is translated as CSAKGLGGYNEQFF.